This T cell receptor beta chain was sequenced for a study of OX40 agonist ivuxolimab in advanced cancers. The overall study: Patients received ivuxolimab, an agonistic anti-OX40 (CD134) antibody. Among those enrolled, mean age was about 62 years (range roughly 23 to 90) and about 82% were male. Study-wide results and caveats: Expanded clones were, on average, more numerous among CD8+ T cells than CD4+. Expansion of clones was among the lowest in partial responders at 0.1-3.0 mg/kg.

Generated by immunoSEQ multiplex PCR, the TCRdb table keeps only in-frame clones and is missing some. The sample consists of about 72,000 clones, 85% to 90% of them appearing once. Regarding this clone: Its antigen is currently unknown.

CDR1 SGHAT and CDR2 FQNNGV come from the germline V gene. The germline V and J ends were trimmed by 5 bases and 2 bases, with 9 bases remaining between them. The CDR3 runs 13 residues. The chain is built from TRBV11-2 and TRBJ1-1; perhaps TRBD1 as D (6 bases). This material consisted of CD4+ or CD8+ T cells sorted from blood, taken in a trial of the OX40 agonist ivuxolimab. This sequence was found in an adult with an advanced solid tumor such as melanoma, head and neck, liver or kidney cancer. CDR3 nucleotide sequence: TGTGCCAGCAGCCAGGACAGAAACACTGAAGCTTTCTTT. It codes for CASSQDRNTEAFF.